The rows below give T cell receptor beta chains drawn from one sample of a study of blood T cell repertoires in COVID-19. Profiled with immunoSEQ multiplex PCR; TCRdb holds only in-frame clones, not every one. This table holds hundreds of thousands of clones, roughly 87% found once. Sequenced sample: PBMCs or T cells enriched from blood (not recorded which). The receptors were sampled from a woman aged 30 to 39 who had recovered from COVID-19. Each CDR3 is given without its conserved first and last residue.

>TRBV28
ASTNLILANTEAF
>TRBV28
ASSPPGQLAKNIQY
>TRBV5-1
ASSVQDSHTGELF
>TRBV27
ASSWAGGIRTDTQY
>TRBV2
ASGDEETQY
>TRBV19
ASSIIFWDNYYNEQF
>TRBV29-1
SVEVQGTNTEAF
>TRBV30
AWMGEVQGAGGVYGYT
>TRBV11-2
ASSRGSGGSTEAF
>TRBV29-1
SVDSVLNEQF
>TRBV4-1
ASSQGGGGADTQY
>TRBV5-1
ASSQAGQPKAF
>TRBV27
ASSSRTSGGRTDTQY
>TRBV15
ATSRDSAGGPSNEQF
>TRBV7-9
ASSSQENQPQH
>TRBV30
AWSRGHNQPQH
>TRBV10-3
AISLSGNTGELF
>TRBV2
ASTKGGATGELF
>TRBV5-4
ASRSGGPGSETQY
>TRBV6-2/TRBV6-3
ASSYSTRSNYEQY
>TRBV5-1
ASSSEGSGYT
>TRBV5-4
ASSLKTGVDEQY
>TRBV19
ASSILDNSYEQY
>TRBV5-1
ASRSTPGQGNEKLF
>TRBV6-5
ASSSSYNTEAF
>TRBV28
ASSLLSRTDTQY
>TRBV28
ASSPGLAGVYTGELF
>TRBV10-3
AISERLAPRHEQY
>TRBV5-1
ASRTDSNEKLF
>TRBV2
ASRRTATYEQY
>TRBV2
ASSSQVNTEAF
>TRBV12-5
ASGPGGWVTEAF
>TRBV7-2
ASSLLYRGGRSEAF
>TRBV6-2/TRBV6-3
ASSLTTGQGANT
>TRBV9
ASSGGHSYEQY
>TRBV28
ASSLSKGAGGELF
>TRBV2
ASTGSPSGTGVRYT
>TRBV3-1/TRBV3-2
ASSRSRGEKLF
>TRBV5-1
ASSLTGGMNQPQH
>TRBV7-9
ASSKGSRDTIY
>TRBV2
ASRDRAGYESSY
>TRBV3-1/TRBV3-2
ASSQGPSVGETQY
>TRBV9
ASSVQGGRSTDTQY
>TRBV18
ASSPVTGNTEAF
>TRBV7-9
ASSLTNTQY
>TRBV28
ASSAQQGSNSPLH
>TRBV13
ASSLGSSGGYEQY
>TRBV6-1
ASSETAGYGNEQF
>TRBV6-5
ASRPLAGEKLF
>TRBV28
ASSLAGEKYGYT
>TRBV14
ASSPNPGQGSGANVLT
>TRBV5-6
ASSQPTGNTEAF